These 11 T cell receptor beta chains were sequenced from one sample in a study of T cell changes during pregnancy in multiple sclerosis. Sequenced by immunoSEQ multiplex PCR; TCRdb stores in-frame clones only, minus some. The data show approximately 50,000 clones, roughly nine tenths seen once. The sample was CD8+ T cells from peripheral blood mononuclear cells, taken after pregnancy. The receptors shown here come from a female donor with multiple sclerosis, enrolled in a pregnancy study.

The chain is built from TRBV30 and TRBJ2-3; D ambiguous. CDR1 and CDR2 (germline): GTSNPN, SVGIG (reference sequence). With 2 bases removed from V and 0 bases from J, the gap between germline ends came to 6 bases. The CDR3 loop spans 13 amino acids. The CDR3: CAWSPLSTDTQYF. Here the CDR3 DNA reads TGTGCCTGGAGTCCCCTTAGCACAGATACGCAGTATTTT. Supplemented by reference TRBV30 and TRBJ2-3, the full variable domain reads SQTIHQWPATLVQPVGSPLSLECTVEGTSNPNLYWYRQAAGRGLQLLFYSVGIGQISSEVPQNLSASRPQDRQFILSSKKLLLSDSGFYLCAWSPLSTDTQYFGPGTRLTVL.

The V gene is TRBV5-4, the J gene TRBJ2-1; TRBD1 matches 11 bases. With 3 bases clipped from V and 5 bases from J, the junction kept 4 bases outside the gene matches. Germline V gene sequence: CDR1 SGHNT, CDR2 YYREEE (reference sequence). This CDR3 is built from 15 residues. The DNA for the CDR3 is TGTGCCAGCAGCTCCGGGACAGGGGGTGACAATGAGCAGTTCTTC. This sequence encodes CASSSGTGGDNEQFF.

The chain combines TRBV7-6 with TRBJ2-1; the D gene is possibly TRBD2 (5 bases). The CDR3 extends over 12 amino acids. The ends were cut back, 5 bases at V and 7 bases at J, with 9 bases in the middle. The germline V gene encodes CDR1 SGHVS and CDR2 FNYEAQ. Here the CDR3 DNA reads TGTGCCAGCAGCACTACGGGAAATGAGCAGTTCTTC. Protein sequence: CASSTTGNEQFF.

The chain has TRBV15 and TRBJ1-2; possible D gene TRBD1, 6 bases. Trimming removed 0 bases at V and 1 base at J, with 18 bases between. In germline, CDR1 is LNHNV, CDR2 YYDKDF (reference sequence). This CDR3 contains 18 residues. CDR3 nucleotide sequence: TGTGCCACCAGCAGAGATGGGGATGACAGGAGCCATAACTATGGCTACACCTTC. It is translated as CATSRDGDDRSHNYGYTF.

The J gene is TRBJ1-4, the V gene TRBV9; a possible D gene is TRBD1 (6 bases). V shed 0 bases and J shed 3 bases, with 12 bases lying between them. Germline V gives CDR1 SGDLS, CDR2 YYNGEE. The CDR3 runs to 16 residues. The CDR3 DNA reads TGTGCCAGCAGCGTAGGAGGCAGGGGATCTAATGAAAAACTGTTTTTT. Translated, it gives CASSVGGRGSNEKLFF.

This chain connects TRBV7-3 to TRBJ2-6; D perhaps matches TRBD2 (7 bases). CDR3 size: 18 residues. V shed 2 bases and J shed 0 bases, with 14 bases lying between them. CDR1 is SGHTA, CDR2 FQGTGA, per germline. The CDR3 sequence: CASSLEGGTHSGANVLTF. The DNA for the CDR3 is TGTGCCAGCAGCTTAGAGGGGGGGACCCACTCTGGGGCCAACGTCCTGACTTTC.

This chain joins TRBV15 and TRBJ2-7; D perhaps matches TRBD2 (5 bases). V lost 4 bases and J 2 bases, leaving 12 bases between the germline ends. CDR1 and CDR2 (germline): LNHNV, YYDKDF (reference sequence). The CDR3 totals 14 residues. CDR3 residues: CATSNTPRAYEQYF. The CDR3 DNA sequence: TGTGCCACCAGCAACACCCCGAGGGCCTACGAGCAGTACTTC.

This clone came up a few times. This sequence joins TRBV7-8 and TRBJ2-7; TRBD1 aligns across 8 bases. Trimming removed 5 bases from V and 0 bases from J; junction bases left unmatched: 6. From germline, CDR1 is SGHVS and CDR2 FQNEAQ. This CDR3 contains 15 residues. In nucleotides, the CDR3 is TGTGCCAGCAGCCCAGGACAGGGCAGCTCCTACGAGCAGTACTTC. Its protein is CASSPGQGSSYEQYF.

V and J are TRBV19 and TRBJ1-4, with 8 nucleotides matching TRBD1. Germline values: CDR1 LNHDA, CDR2 SQIVND (reference sequence). This CDR3 is 14 amino acids long. Trimming at V came to 3 bases and at J to 6 bases, leaving 3 bases not matched to a gene. The CDR3 sequence: CASSMVTGDEKLFF. The CDR3 bases are TGTGCCAGTAGTATGGTGACAGGGGATGAAAAACTGTTTTTT.

This clone was seen once. This chain joins TRBV14 and TRBJ2-5; D not certain. This CDR3 region has 13 residues. With 2 bases removed from V and 5 bases from J, the gap between germline ends came to 9 bases. The germline V gene encodes CDR1 SGHDN and CDR2 FVKESK. For the CDR3, the DNA is TGTGCCAGCAGCCAACGAGGAAGGGAGACCCAGTACTTC. It specifies CASSQRGRETQYF. Full variable domain (missing parts from reference TRBV14 and TRBJ2-5): EAGVTQFPSHSVIEKGQTVTLRCDPISGHDNLYWYRRVMGKEIKFLLHFVKESKQDESGMPNNRFLAERTGGTYSTLKVQPAELEDSGVYFCASSQRGRETQYFGPGTRLLVL.

This chain uses TRBV11-2 with TRBJ2-7, with TRBD2 matching over 8 bases. From germline, CDR1 is SGHAT and CDR2 FQNNGV. V was pared by 0 bases and J by 1 base, with 5 bases of the junction left unmatched. The CDR3 has 16 residues. CDR3 amino acids: CASSLEERGPSYEQYF. The CDR3 region has the DNA TGTGCCAGCAGCTTAGAGGAGCGGGGGCCTTCCTACGAGCAGTACTTC.